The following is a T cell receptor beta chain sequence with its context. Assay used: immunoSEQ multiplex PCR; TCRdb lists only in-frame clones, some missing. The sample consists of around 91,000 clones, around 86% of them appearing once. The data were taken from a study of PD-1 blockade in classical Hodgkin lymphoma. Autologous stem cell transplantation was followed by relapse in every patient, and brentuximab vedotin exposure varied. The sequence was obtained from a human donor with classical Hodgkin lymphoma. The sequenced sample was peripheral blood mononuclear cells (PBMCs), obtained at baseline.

CDR3 DNA: TGTGCCAGCAGTGAAGCGACCGGACAGGGGGTGCGCGAGCAGTACTTC. Translating it yields CASSEATGQGVREQYF. J is TRBJ2-7 and V is TRBV6-1; 10 bases are shared with TRBD1. J was trimmed by 6 bases and V by 0 bases; bases with no gene match: 8. Per the germline V gene, CDR1 is MNHNS and CDR2 is SASEGT. The CDR3 is 16 amino acids.